Below, 17 T cell receptor beta chains from the same sample are listed, as sequenced in a study of T-cell memory formation after mild COVID-19. In TCRdb, the 5' RACE reads were re-called with MiXCR into one record per CDR3 protein. The sample lists some 150,000 distinct CDR3 sequences, approximately 26% occurring once. Sequenced sample: PBMCs or a T cell subset sorted from them (not recorded which). These receptors all stem from an adult woman who had mild COVID-19 (a few samples of this study predate the infection). Cell type and time point are not known.

This clonotype was seen repeatedly, ten times or more. This CDR3 is CSARDGREGNEQYF. The CDR3 bases are TGCAGTGCTAGAGATGGTCGGGAGGGCAACGAGCAGTACTTC. The chain employs TRBV20-1 and TRBJ2-7, with 8 positions matching TRBD2. The CDR3 has 14 residues. With 0 bases clipped from V and 5 bases from J, the junction kept 6 bases outside the gene matches. Germline loops: CDR1 DFQATT, CDR2 SNEGSKA (reference sequence).

The V gene is TRBV9, the J gene TRBJ1-1; 9 bases align to TRBD1. The V gene end was trimmed by 4 bases and the J gene end by 8 bases; junction bases not matched to a gene: 6. CDR1 and CDR2 from the germline V gene are SGDLS and YYNGEE. The CDR3 has 13 amino acids. CDR3 protein: CASSPRDRVEAFF. DNA of the CDR3: TGTGCCAGCAGCCCAAGGGACAGGGTGGAAGCTTTCTTT.

This clonotype was counted a few times. The V and J genes are TRBV30 and TRBJ1-1, with D unresolved. The CDR3 spans 13 residues. Trimming stripped 4 bases from V and 6 bases from J, with 15 bases between. Germline assignment: CDR1 GTSNPN and CDR2 SVGIG (reference sequence). This CDR3 is CAWNPYIAAEAFF. The CDR3 bases are TGTGCCTGGAACCCCTATATAGCGGCTGAAGCTTTCTTT.

This chain joins TRBV5-1 and TRBJ1-1; D is ambiguous. There are 13 residues in the CDR3. Trimming removed 4 bases from V and 3 bases from J, with 10 bases in between. CDR1 SGHRS and CDR2 YFSETQ come from the germline V gene. CDR3 protein: CASSPEGYTEAFF. CDR3 coding DNA: TGCGCCAGCAGCCCGGAGGGTTACACTGAAGCTTTCTTT.

This clonotype came up many times. The genes are TRBV5-1 and TRBJ2-7; perhaps TRBD2 as D (5 bases). CDR1 is SGHRS and CDR2 is YFSETQ in the germline V gene. V was shortened by 4 bases and J by 7 bases, with 15 bases between the two germline ends. The CDR3 is 13 residues long. The CDR3 DNA follows: TGCGCCAGCAGCCCGCTGGAAAGAGGGGAGCAGTACTTC. Amino acid sequence: CASSPLERGEQYF.

There are a few counts of this clonotype. The chain links TRBV4-1 to TRBJ2-1; 10 bases match TRBD2. This CDR3 spans 16 amino acids. V shed 0 bases and J 4 bases; nucleotides not matched to a gene: 3. The V gene's germline CDR1 is MGHRA and CDR2 YSYEKL. The CDR3 bases are TGCGCCAGCAGCCAAGACATGACTAGCGGGTACAATGAGCAGTTCTTC. Encoded protein: CASSQDMTSGYNEQFF.

V is TRBV12-3 or TRBV12-4 and J is TRBJ2-5; 7 bases are a match to TRBD1. The CDR3 extends over 14 amino acids. With 5 bases clipped from V and 5 bases from J, the junction kept 8 bases outside the gene matches. The CDR3 here is CASSLPGGAETQYF. The CDR3 DNA reads as TGTGCCAGCAGTCTTCCAGGGGGTGCGGAGACCCAGTACTTC.

This clonotype was seen a few times. CDR3: CAWSSGVTEAFF. The CDR3 DNA follows: TGTGCCTGGAGTTCAGGGGTCACTGAAGCTTTCTTT. This rearrangement joins TRBV7-1 to TRBJ1-1; the D gene is possibly TRBD1 (6 bases). TRBV7-1 is identified as an open reading frame with a role that is uncertain. Between the trimmed V and J ends, which lost 11 bases and 4 bases, there was a span of 14 bases. This CDR3 is 12 amino acids long.

This clonotype was counted between two and nine times. The DNA for the CDR3 is TGCAGCGTCGGGGACAGGGGCAGCCGGGAGCTGTTTTTT. This gives the protein CSVGDRGSRELFF. The chain has TRBV29-1 and TRBJ2-2, with 10 bases lining up with TRBD1. Trimming removed 6 bases from V and 9 bases from J; junction bases left unmatched: 7. CDR3 size: 13 residues. Germline-derived CDR1 and CDR2 are SQVTM and ANQGSEA.

This clonotype has just a few counts. In DNA, the CDR3 is TGTGCCAGCAGCGTCGATCGCGGGGGTCGAGGCACTGAAGCTTTCTTT. This translates into CASSVDRGGRGTEAFF. The chain carries TRBV9 and TRBJ1-1; D might be TRBD1 (5 bases). Germline loops: CDR1 SGDLS, CDR2 YYNGEE. CDR3 length: 16 amino acids. V lost 2 bases to trimming and J lost 4 bases, with 18 bases between them.

J is TRBJ2-5 and V is TRBV6-2 or TRBV6-3; TRBD2 is a possible D gene (5 bases). Germline CDR1 reads MNHEY; CDR2 reads SVGEGT. The CDR3 has 13 amino acids. V lost 4 bases to trimming and J lost 5 bases, with 11 bases between them. The CDR3 here is CASSLPSWETQYF. CDR3 DNA: TGTGCCAGCAGTTTACCTAGCTGGGAGACCCAGTACTTC.

This clonotype came up a few times. This chain joins TRBV7-9 and TRBJ1-3, with 8 bases matching TRBD1. Germline V gives CDR1 SEHNR, CDR2 FQNEAQ (reference sequence). This CDR3 spans 16 amino acids. The V and J ends lost 6 bases and 4 bases, in that order; junction bases with no gene match: 11. CDR3 in amino acids: CASSFNSGGTGNTIYF. The CDR3 DNA sequence: TGTGCCAGCAGTTTCAATTCAGGGGGCACGGGAAACACCATATATTTT.

This clonotype was seen a handful of times. The chain joins TRBV6-6 to TRBJ2-5; the match to TRBD1 covers 8 bases. Trimming cost V 2 bases and J 1 base; bases outside gene matches: 3. Germline lookup yields CDR1 MNHNY and CDR2 SVGAGI (reference sequence). This CDR3 has 15 residues. CDR3 protein: CASSYGGTGQETQYF. The CDR3 DNA reads as TGTGCCAGCAGTTACGGAGGGACAGGCCAAGAGACCCAGTACTTC.

The genes are TRBV12-3 or TRBV12-4 and TRBJ1-5; D ambiguous. V lost 1 base to trimming and J lost 7 bases, with 17 bases between them. The CDR3 contains 16 residues. The CDR3 DNA is TGTGCCAGCAGTTTAGTTACGACTAAGGGAGACCAGCCCCAGCATTTT. This sequence encodes CASSLVTTKGDQPQHF.

V gene TRBV7-9 combines with J gene TRBJ2-7; the D gene could be TRBD1 or TRBD2 (5 bases each). Germline V CDR1 and CDR2: SEHNR, FQNEAQ (reference sequence). V gave up 1 base and J gave up 6 bases, with 16 bases separating them. The CDR3 length is 15 residues. CDR3 amino acids: CASSLEGWDGPEQYF. For the CDR3, the DNA is TGTGCCAGCAGCTTAGAGGGTTGGGACGGCCCCGAGCAGTACTTC. The complete variable domain, with remaining parts taken from reference TRBV7-9 and TRBJ2-7, reads DTGVSQNPRHKITKRGQNVTFRCDPISEHNRLYWYRQTLGQGPEFLTYFQNEAQLEKSRLLSDRFSAERPKGSFSTLEIQRTEQGDSAMYLCASSLEGWDGPEQYFGPGTRLTVT.

The J gene is TRBJ1-1, the V gene TRBV29-1; tentative D call: TRBD1 (5 bases). CDR3 size: 12 residues. Germline loops: CDR1 SQVTM, CDR2 ANQGSEA. Between the trimmed V and J ends, which lost 6 bases and 0 bases, there was a span of 8 bases. The CDR3 here is CSVTVMNTEAFF. DNA for the CDR3: TGCAGCGTGACAGTTATGAACACTGAAGCTTTCTTT.

DNA for the CDR3: TGTGCCAGTAGTATACAGATGTATAGCAATCAGCCCCAGCATTTT. Amino acids: CASSIQMYSNQPQHF. The rearrangement links TRBV19 to TRBJ1-5, with D unclear. CDR1 and CDR2 from the germline V gene are LNHDA and SQIVND (reference sequence). V shed 2 bases and J shed 0 bases, with 8 bases lying between them. This CDR3 region has 15 residues.